This TCR beta chain is drawn from a study of T cells in Graves' hyperthyroidism and ophthalmopathy. Patients having uncontrolled infection, another autoimmune disease, pregnancy or lactation were not included. RNA transcripts served as the template for amplifying TCR beta CDR3 regions. HTBI primers were the set used in a first-round RT-PCR of the TCR CDR3. TCRdb called the multiplex PCR reads again in MiXCR, with one record for every CDR3 protein. The sample yields some 300,000 distinct CDR3 sequences, roughly 19% seen once. The ends were cut back, 6 bases at V and 9 bases at J, with 12 bases in the middle. Germline V CDR1 and CDR2: MNHNS, SASEGT. This CDR3 comprises 13 residues.

The sequenced sample was blood. The TCR comes from a man over 45 with Graves' ophthalmopathy. J is TRBJ1-6 and V is TRBV6-1, with a weak D call TRBD1 (5 bases). CDR3 in amino acids: CASREGRFSPLHF. The CDR3 region has the DNA TGTGCCAGCAGAGAGGGGCGGTTTTCACCCCTCCACTTT.